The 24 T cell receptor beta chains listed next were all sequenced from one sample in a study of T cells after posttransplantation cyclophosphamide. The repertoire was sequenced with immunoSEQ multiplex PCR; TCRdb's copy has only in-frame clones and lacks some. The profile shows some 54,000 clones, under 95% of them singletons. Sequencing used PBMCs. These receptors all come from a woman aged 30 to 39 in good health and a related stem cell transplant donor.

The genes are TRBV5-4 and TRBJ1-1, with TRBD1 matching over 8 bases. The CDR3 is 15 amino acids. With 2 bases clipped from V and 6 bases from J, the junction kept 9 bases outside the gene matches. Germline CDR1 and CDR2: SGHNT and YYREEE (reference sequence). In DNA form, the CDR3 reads TGTGCCAGCAGCTTCCCATCAGGGGGCCGGGCTGAAGCTTTCTTT. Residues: CASSFPSGGRAEAFF.

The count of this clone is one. CDR3 protein: CASSARVGTGELFF. The CDR3 DNA follows: TGTGCCAGCAGCGCACGGGTGGGTACCGGGGAGCTGTTTTTT. This chain joins TRBV9 and TRBJ2-2; no firm D call. From germline, CDR1 is SGDLS and CDR2 YYNGEE. V was shortened by 3 bases and J by 5 bases, with 11 bases between the two germline ends. This CDR3 is built from 14 residues.

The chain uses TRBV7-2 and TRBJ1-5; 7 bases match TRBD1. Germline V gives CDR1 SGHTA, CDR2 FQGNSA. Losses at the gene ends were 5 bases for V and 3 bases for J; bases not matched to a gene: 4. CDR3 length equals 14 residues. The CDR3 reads CASSPDRANQPQHF. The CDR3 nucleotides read TGTGCCAGCAGCCCAGACAGGGCCAATCAGCCCCAGCATTTT.

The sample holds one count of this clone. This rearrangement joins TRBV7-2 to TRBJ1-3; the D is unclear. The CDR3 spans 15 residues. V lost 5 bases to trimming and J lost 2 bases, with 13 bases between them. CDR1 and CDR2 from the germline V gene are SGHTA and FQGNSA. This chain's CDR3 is CASSLSSRAGNTIYF. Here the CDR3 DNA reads TGTGCCAGCAGCCTCAGTTCGCGGGCTGGAAACACCATATATTTT. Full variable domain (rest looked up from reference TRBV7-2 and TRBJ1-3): GAGVSQSPSNKVTEKGKDVELRCDPISGHTALYWYRQSLGQGLEFLIYFQGNSAPDKSGLPSDRFSAERTGGSVSTLTIQRTQQEDSAVYLCASSLSSRAGNTIYFGEGSWLTVV.

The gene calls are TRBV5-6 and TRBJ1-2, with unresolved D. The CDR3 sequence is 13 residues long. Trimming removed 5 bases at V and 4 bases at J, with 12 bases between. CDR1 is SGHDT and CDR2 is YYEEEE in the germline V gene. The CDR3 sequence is CASRIPGSYGYTF. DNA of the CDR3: TGTGCCAGCAGGATACCCGGGAGCTATGGCTACACCTTC.

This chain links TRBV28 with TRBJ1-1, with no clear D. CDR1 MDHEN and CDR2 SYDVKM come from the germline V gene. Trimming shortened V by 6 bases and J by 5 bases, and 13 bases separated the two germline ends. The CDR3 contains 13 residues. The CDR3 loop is CASRGGGRTEAFF. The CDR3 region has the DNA TGTGCCAGCAGGGGTGGAGGGCGGACTGAAGCTTTCTTT. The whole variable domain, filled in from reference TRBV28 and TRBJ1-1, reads DVKVTQSSRYLVKRTGEKVFLECVQDMDHENMFWYRQDPGLGLRLIYFSYDVKMKEKGDIPEGYSVSREKKERFSLILESASTNQTSMYLCASRGGGRTEAFFGQGTRLTVV.

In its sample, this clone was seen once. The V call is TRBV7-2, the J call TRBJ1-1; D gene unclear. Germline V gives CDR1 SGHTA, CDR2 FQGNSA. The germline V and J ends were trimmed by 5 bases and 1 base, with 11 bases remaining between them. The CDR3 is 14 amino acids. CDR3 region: CASSAHVANTEAFF. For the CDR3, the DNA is TGTGCCAGCAGCGCCCACGTAGCGAACACTGAAGCTTTCTTT.

In DNA, the CDR3 is TGTGCCAGCAGCCAGGAGCCAGACCAGCCCCAGCATTTT. Protein product: CASSQEPDQPQHF. The chain employs TRBV4-2 and TRBJ1-5; D not resolved. CDR1 is LGHNA and CDR2 is YNFKEQ in the germline V gene. The CDR3 is 13 residues long. Trimming shortened V by 3 bases and J by 7 bases, and 10 bases separated the two germline ends.

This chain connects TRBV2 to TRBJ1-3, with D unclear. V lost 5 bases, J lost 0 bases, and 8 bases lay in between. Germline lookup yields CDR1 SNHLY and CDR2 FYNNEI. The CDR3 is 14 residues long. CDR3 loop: CASSKEFSGNTIYF. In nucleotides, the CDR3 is TGTGCCAGCAGTAAGGAGTTCTCTGGAAACACCATATATTTT.

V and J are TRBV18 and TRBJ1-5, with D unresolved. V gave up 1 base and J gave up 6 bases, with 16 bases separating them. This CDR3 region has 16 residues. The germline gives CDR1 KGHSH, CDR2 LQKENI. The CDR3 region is CASSPQGRLPSQPQHF. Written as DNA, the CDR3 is TGTGCCAGCTCACCACAAGGAAGACTTCCTAGTCAGCCCCAGCATTTT.

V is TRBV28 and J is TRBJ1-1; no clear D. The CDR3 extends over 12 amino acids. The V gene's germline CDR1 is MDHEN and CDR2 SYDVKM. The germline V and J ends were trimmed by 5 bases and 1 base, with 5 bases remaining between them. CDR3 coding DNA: TGTGCCAGCAGTCCTCCGAACACTGAAGCTTTCTTT. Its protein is CASSPPNTEAFF.

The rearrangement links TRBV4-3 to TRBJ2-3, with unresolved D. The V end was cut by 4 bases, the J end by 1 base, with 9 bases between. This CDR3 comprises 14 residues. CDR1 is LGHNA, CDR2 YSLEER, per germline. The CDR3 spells CASSLTAGTDTQYF. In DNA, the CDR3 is TGCGCCAGCAGCCTAACAGCCGGCACAGATACGCAGTATTTT.

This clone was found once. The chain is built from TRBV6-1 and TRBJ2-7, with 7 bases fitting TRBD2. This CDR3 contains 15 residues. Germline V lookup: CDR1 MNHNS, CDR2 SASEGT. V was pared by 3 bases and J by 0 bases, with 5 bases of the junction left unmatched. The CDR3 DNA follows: TGTGCCAGCAGTGATGGGTCGGGGGGCTCCTACGAGCAGTACTTC. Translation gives CASSDGSGGSYEQYF.

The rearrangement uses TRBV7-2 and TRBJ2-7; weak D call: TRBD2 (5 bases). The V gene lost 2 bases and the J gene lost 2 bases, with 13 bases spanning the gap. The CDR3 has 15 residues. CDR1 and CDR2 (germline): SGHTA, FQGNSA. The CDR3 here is CASSLRGQATYEQYF. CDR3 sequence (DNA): TGTGCCAGCAGCTTAAGAGGGCAGGCTACCTACGAGCAGTACTTC. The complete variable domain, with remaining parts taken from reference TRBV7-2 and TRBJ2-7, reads GAGVSQSPSNKVTEKGKDVELRCDPISGHTALYWYRQSLGQGLEFLIYFQGNSAPDKSGLPSDRFSAERTGGSVSTLTIQRTQQEDSAVYLCASSLRGQATYEQYFGPGTRLTVT.

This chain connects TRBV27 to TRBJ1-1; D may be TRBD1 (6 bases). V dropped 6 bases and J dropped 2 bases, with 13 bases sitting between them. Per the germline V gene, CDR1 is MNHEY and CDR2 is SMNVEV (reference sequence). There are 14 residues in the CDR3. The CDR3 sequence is CASRPWTENTEAFF. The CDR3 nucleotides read TGTGCCAGCAGACCTTGGACAGAAAACACTGAAGCTTTCTTT.

The CDR3 spells CASSLMQGNTGELFF. DNA for the CDR3: TGTGCCAGCAGCCTTATGCAGGGAAACACCGGGGAGCTGTTTTTT. The chain joins TRBV13 to TRBJ2-2, with D possibly being TRBD1 (5 bases). Germline CDR1 PRHDT, CDR2 FYEKMQ (reference sequence). The CDR3 contains 15 residues. Trimming removed 5 bases at V and 2 bases at J, with 12 bases between.

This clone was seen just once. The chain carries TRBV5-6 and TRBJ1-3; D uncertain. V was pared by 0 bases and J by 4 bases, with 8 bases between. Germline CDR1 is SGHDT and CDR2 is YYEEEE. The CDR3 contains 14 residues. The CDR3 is CASSLGPRGNTIYF. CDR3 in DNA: TGTGCCAGCAGCTTGGGGCCCAGAGGAAACACCATATATTTT. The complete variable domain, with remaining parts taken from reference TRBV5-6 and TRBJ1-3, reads DAGVTQSPTHLIKTRGQQVTLRCSPKSGHDTVSWYQQALGQGPQFIFQYYEEEERQRGNFPDRFSGHQFPNYSSELNVNALLLGDSALYLCASSLGPRGNTIYFGEGSWLTVV.

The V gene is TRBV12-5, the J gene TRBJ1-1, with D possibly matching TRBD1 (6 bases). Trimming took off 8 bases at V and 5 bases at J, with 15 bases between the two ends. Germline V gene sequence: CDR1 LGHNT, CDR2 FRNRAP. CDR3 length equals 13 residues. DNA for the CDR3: TGTGCTAGTTCCGGGGGGCCGGGGACTGAAGCTTTCTTT. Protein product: CASSGGPGTEAFF.

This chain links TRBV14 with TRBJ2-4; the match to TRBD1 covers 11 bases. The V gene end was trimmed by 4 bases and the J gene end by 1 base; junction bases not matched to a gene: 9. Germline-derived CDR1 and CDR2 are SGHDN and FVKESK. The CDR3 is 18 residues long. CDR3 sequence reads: CASSPLDRGRGAKNIQYF. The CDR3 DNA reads TGTGCCAGCAGCCCCCTGGACAGGGGGCGCGGGGCCAAAAACATTCAGTACTTC. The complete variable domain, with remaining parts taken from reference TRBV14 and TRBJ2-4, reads EAGVTQFPSHSVIEKGQTVTLRCDPISGHDNLYWYRRVMGKEIKFLLHFVKESKQDESGMPNNRFLAERTGGTYSTLKVQPAELEDSGVYFCASSPLDRGRGAKNIQYFGAGTRLSVL.

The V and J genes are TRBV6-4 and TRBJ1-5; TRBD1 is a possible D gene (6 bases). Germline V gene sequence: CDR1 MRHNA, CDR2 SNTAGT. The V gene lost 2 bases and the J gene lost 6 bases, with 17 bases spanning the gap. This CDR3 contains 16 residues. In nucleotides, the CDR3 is TGTGCCAGCAGTGACGAGGACAGAGAGCCGGGTCAGCCCCAGCATTTT. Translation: CASSDEDREPGQPQHF.

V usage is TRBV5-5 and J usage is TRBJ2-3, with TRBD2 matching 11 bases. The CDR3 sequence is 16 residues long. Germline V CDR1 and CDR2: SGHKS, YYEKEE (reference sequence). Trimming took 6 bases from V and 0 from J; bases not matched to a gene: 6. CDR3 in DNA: TGTGCCAGCACCACGGGACTAGCGGCTAGCACAGATACGCAGTATTTT. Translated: CASTTGLAASTDTQYF. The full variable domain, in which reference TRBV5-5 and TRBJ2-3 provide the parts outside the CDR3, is DAGVTQSPTHLIKTRGQQVTLRCSPISGHKSVSWYQQVLGQGPQFIFQYYEKEERGRGNFPDRFSARQFPNYSSELNVNALLLGDSALYLCASTTGLAASTDTQYFGPGTRLTVL.

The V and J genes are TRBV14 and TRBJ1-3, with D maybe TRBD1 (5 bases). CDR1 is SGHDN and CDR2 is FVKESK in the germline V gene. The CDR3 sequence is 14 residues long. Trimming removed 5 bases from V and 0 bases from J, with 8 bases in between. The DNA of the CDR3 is TGTGCCAGCAGCGCAGGGTCCTCTGGAAACACCATATATTTT. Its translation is CASSAGSSGNTIYF.

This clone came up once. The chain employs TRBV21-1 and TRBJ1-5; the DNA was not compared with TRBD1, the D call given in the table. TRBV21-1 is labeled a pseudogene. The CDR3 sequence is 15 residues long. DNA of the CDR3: TGTGCCAGCAGCAAAACGGGACAAGTCTATCAGCCCCAGCATTTT. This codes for CASSKTGQVYQPQHF.

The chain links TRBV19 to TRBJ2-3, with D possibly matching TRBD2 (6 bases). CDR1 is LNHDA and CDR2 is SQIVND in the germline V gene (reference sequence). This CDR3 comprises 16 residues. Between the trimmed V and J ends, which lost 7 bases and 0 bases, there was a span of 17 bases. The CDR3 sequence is CASTLGGGASTDTQYF. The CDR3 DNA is TGTGCCAGTACCTTAGGAGGCGGGGCTAGCACAGATACGCAGTATTTT.